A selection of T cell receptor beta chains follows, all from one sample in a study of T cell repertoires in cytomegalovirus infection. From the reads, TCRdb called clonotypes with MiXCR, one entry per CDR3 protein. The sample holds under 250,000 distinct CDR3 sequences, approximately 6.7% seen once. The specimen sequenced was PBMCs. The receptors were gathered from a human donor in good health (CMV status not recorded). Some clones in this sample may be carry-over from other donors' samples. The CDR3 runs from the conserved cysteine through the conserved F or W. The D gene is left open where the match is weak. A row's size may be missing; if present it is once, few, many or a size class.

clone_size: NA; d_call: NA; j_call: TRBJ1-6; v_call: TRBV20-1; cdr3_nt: TGCAGTGCTAGAGATATGGGAAATAATTCACCCCTCCACTTT; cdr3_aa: CSARDMGNNSPLHF
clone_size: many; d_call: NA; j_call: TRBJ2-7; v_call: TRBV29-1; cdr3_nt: TGCAGCGTTGAAGGGGGGCCAGGGTGGACGACCTACGAGCAGTACTTC; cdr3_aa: CSVEGGPGWTTYEQYF
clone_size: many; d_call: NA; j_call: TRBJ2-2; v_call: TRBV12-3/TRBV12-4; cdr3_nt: TGTGCCAGCACCATAGAGGTGGGGCGCGCCGGGGAGCTGTTTTTT; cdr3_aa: CASTIEVGRAGELFF
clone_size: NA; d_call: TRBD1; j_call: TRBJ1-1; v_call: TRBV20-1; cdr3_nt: TGCAGTGCTACAAGGACAGGTCCCACTGAAGCTTTCTTT; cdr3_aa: CSATRTGPTEAFF
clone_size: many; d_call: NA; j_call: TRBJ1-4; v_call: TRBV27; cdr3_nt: TGTGCCAGCGGCAGGGGTACTAATGAAAAACTGTTTTTT; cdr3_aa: CASGRGTNEKLFF
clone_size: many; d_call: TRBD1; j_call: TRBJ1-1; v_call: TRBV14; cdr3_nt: TGTGCCAGCAGCCCATTCCAGACAGGGGTCGCTGAAGCTTTCTTT; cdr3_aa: CASSPFQTGVAEAFF
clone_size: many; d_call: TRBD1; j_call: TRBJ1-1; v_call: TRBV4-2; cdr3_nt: TGTGCCAGCAGCCAAATGGGGGACAGGAACCCTGAAGCTTTCTTT; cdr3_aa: CASSQMGDRNPEAFF
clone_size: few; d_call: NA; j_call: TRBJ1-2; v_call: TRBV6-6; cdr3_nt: TGTGCCAGCTCTGGGGGGGGGGCGGGTGGCTACACCTTC; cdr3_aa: CASSGGGAGGYTF
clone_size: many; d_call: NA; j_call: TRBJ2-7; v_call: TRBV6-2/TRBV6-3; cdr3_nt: TGTGCCAGCACCCCAGGCTACTACGAGCAGTACTTC; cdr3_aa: CASTPGYYEQYF
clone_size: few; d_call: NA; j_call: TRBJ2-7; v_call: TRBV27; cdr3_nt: TGTGCCAGCAGTTTACTTACGGGACTCCAATCCTACGAGCAGTACTTC; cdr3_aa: CASSLLTGLQSYEQYF
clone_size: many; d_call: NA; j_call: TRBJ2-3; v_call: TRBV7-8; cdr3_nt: TGTGCCAGCACCCTCCGCGGGGGCGCAGATACGCAGTATTTT; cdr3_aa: CASTLRGGADTQYF
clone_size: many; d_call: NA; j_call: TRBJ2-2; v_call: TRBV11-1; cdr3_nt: TGTGCCAGCAGCTTAGAGTGGACCATCAATACCGGGGAGCTGTTTTTT; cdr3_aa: CASSLEWTINTGELFF
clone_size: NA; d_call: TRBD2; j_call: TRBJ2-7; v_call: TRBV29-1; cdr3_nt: TGCAGCGTTGAAGGGGGGGGAGGGCAGTACTTC; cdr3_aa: CSVEGGGGQYF
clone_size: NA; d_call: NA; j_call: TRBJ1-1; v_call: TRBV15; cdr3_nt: TGTGCCACCAGCAGAGATCGGGGGACATTGGACACTGAAGCTTTCTTT; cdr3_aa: CATSRDRGTLDTEAFF
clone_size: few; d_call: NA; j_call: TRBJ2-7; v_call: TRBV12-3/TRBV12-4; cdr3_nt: TGTGCCAGCAGTTTAAAGTCAGGAGGGTACGAGCAGTACTTC; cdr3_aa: CASSLKSGGYEQYF
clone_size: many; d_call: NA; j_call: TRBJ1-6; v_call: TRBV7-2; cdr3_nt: TGTGCCAGCAGCAACGGGGGGAATTCACCCCTCCACTTT; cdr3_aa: CASSNGGNSPLHF
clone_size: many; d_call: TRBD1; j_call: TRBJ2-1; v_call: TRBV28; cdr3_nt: TGTGCCAGCAGTACCCAGGTAGAGGGCAGGGGGTCCTCCTACAATGAGCAGTTCTTC; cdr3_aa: CASSTQVEGRGSSYNEQFF
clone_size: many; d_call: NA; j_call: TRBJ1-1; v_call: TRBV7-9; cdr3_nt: TGTGCCAGCAGCTTTTCCACAGGGACTGAAGCTTTCTTT; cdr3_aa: CASSFSTGTEAFF
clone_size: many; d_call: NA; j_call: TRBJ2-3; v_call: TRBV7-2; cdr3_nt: TGTGCCAGCAGCTTAGAGATTAGAACAGATACGCAGTATTTT; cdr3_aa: CASSLEIRTDTQYF
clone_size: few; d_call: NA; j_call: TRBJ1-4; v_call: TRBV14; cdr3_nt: TGTGCCAGCAGCCGGCTGAGGGGGGATAATGAAAAACTGTTTTTT; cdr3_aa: CASSRLRGDNEKLFF
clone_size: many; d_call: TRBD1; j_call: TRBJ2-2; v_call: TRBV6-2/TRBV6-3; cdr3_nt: TGTGCCAGCAGAAGGGACAGGGGGCAGGTCGGGGAGCTGTTTTTT; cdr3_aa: CASRRDRGQVGELFF
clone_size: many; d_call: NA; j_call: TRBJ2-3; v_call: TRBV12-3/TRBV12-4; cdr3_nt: TGTGCCAGCAGACGACAGGACCTCGCTACTATACCCACAGATACGCAGTATTTT; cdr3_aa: CASRRQDLATIPTDTQYF
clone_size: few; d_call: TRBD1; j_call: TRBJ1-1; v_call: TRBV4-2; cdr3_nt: TGTGCCAGCAGCTCATCAGGGGGTACCACTGAAGCTTTCTTT; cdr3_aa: CASSSSGGTTEAFF
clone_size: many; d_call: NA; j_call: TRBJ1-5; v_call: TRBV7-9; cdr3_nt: TGTGCCAGCAGCGAAACAGGCTTCAATCAGCCCCAGCATTTT; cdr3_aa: CASSETGFNQPQHF
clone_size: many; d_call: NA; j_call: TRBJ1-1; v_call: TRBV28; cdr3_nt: TGTGCCAGCAGTTTATCCGGGACAAGGAGGTTGTTGGCTTTCTTT; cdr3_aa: CASSLSGTRRLLAFF
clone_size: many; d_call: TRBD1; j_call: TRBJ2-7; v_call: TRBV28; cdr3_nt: TGTGCCAGCAGTTTCACAGGGGGCGGCTACGAGCAGTACTTC; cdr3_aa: CASSFTGGGYEQYF
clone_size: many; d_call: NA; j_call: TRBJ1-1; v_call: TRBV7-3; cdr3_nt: TGTGCCAGCAGCGATCGCGAGGGGTCCACTGAAGCTTTCTTT; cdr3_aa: CASSDREGSTEAFF
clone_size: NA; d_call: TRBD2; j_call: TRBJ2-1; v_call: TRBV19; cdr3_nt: TGTGCCAGTAGTGGACTAGCGGGGGCCTACAATGAGCAGTTCTTC; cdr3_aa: CASSGLAGAYNEQFF
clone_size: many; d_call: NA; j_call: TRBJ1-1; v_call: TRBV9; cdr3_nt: TGTGCCAGCAGCGTAGAGGGGCACGCTACCACAAAGGGAACTGAAGCTTTCTTT; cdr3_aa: CASSVEGHATTKGTEAFF
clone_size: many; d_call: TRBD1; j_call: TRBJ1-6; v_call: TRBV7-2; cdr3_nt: TGTGCCAGCAGCTTAGGCAGGGGGTTTTCACCCCTCCACTTT; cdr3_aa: CASSLGRGFSPLHF
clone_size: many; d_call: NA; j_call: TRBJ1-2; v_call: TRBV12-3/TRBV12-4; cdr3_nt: TGTGCCAGCAGCCCCTGGGGAGGGAAGGTTGGCTACACCTTC; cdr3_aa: CASSPWGGKVGYTF
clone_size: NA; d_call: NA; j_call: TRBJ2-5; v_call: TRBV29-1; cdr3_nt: TGCAGCGTTGACCCGAGGGGGACCGGGGAGACCCAGTACTTC; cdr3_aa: CSVDPRGTGETQYF
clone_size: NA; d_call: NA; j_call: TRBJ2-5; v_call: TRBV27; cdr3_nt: TGTGCCAGCAGTTTAGGGAACGGGCAAGAGACCCAGTACTTC; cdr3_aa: CASSLGNGQETQYF
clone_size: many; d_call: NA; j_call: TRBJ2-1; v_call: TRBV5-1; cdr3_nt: TGCGCCAGCAGCTGGACCGGCGGTGCTTACAATGAGCAGTTCTTC; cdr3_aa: CASSWTGGAYNEQFF
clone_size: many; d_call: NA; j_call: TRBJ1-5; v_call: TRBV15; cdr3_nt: TGTGCCACCAGCAGAGATAAATACAGGGACTATAGCAATCAGCCCCAGCATTTT; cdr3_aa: CATSRDKYRDYSNQPQHF
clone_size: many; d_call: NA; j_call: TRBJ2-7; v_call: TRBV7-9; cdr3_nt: TGTGCCAGCAGCCCAACAAGTGGGGGCTACGAGCAGTACTTC; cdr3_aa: CASSPTSGGYEQYF
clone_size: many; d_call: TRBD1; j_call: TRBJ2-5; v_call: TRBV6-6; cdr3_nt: TGTGCCAGCAGAAGGACAGGAGGAGAGACCCAGTACTTC; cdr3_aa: CASRRTGGETQYF
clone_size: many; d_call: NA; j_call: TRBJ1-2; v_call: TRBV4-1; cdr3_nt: TGCGCCAGCAGCCAAGATGCGGGGAGACAGCCCTATGGCTACACCTTC; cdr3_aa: CASSQDAGRQPYGYTF
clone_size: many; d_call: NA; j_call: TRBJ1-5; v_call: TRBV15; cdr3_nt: TGTGCCACCAGCAGAGATACCGGGGGCGGACAGCCCCAGCATTTT; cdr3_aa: CATSRDTGGGQPQHF
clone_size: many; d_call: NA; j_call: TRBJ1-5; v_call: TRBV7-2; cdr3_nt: TGTGCCAGCAGCCTCCCGGGAGGCAATCAGCCCCAGCATTTT; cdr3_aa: CASSLPGGNQPQHF
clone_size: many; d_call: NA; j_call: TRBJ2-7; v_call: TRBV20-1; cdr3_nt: TGCAGTGCAAACGGAGGGGGGGGCTCAGGAAAGAGTGAGCAGTACTTC; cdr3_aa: CSANGGGGSGKSEQYF
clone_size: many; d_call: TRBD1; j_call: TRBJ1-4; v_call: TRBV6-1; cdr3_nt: TGTGCCAGCAGCCGGGACAGGGAAAAACTGTTTTTT; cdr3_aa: CASSRDREKLFF
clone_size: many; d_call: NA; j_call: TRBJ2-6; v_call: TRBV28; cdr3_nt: TGTGCCAGCAGCTCTCTCTCTGGGGCCAACGTCCTGACTTTC; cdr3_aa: CASSSLSGANVLTF
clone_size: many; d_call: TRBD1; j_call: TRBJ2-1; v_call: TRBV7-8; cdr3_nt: TGTGCCAGCAGCCTCTGGGACAGGGAGGAGTACGAGCAGTTCTTC; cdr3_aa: CASSLWDREEYEQFF
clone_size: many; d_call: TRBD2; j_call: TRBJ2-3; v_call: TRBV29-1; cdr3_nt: TGCAGCGTTGAAGGTTGGGGGACTAGCGGGAGCTCTAGCACAGATACGCAGTATTTT; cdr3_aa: CSVEGWGTSGSSSTDTQYF